The entry below gives a single TCR beta chain sequence along with its context. Its antigen is not yet known. It has no much larger one-base neighbor in the sample; base qualities were not kept. The data were taken from a study of CD8+ T cells in alopecia areata (dated by TCRdb to the late 2010s). Broadly, across the study: In both human patients and the C3H/HeJ mouse model, the study applied high-throughput TCRbeta sequencing to look at T cell clonal expansion in alopecia areata. Human TCRbeta sequencing covered scalp tissue and sorted CD4+ and CD8+ peripheral blood T cells from patchy and totalis/universalis alopecia areata patients and healthy controls. Clonality in the scalp was compared among normal scalp (n=4), patchy alopecia areata scalp (n=8), and alopecia totalis/universalis scalp (n=8). RNA was obtained with the PAXgene miRNA kit for fixed scalp, the miRNeasy kit for PBMCs, and the RNeasy kit for mouse skin. Amplification of TCRbeta CDR3 regions was done by immunoSEQ multiplex PCR using 35 Vbeta forward primers and 13 Jbeta reverse primers. Broad study findings and their caveats: Compared with normal scalp, lesional scalp, particularly in alopecia totalis/universalis, had higher clonality and more expanded CD8+ clones, which suggests antigenic drive. Scalp TCR repertoire analysis is complicated because resident alphabeta T cells in normal human skin are also sequenced, whereas mouse skin is dominated by gammadelta T cells. Shared TCR sequences between patients were less evident than in mice, which may be partly attributable to HLA diversity in the patient population.

In five patients from the biomarker study, an additional sort separated CD25+CD127- cells out of the CD4+ cells. Lesional scalp punch biopsies and peripheral blood were collected from alopecia areata patients. PBMCs were isolated by density centrifugation and stained for CD3, CD4 and CD8, after which CD4+ and CD8+ T cells were sorted on a FACSAria. Untreated alopecia areata patients were recruited as part of a multicenter biomarker study. Library generation was performed with the immunoSEQ multiplex PCR assay. For TCR sequencing, RNA was extracted from every sample and reverse transcribed into cDNA to serve as template. SuperScript III was used to make first-strand cDNA, primed with a 2:1 mix of oligo-dT and random hexamers. A synthetic immune receptor repertoire was used to gauge amplification bias, and whatever bias remained was removed computationally. The authors' pipeline ran thus. Raw reads were preprocessed for error removal, and CDR3 was defined according to IMGT conventions as running from the conserved cysteine to phenylalanine. Clonality was calculated as 1 minus Shannon entropy normalized by log2 of the number of productive unique TCRs. Scalp TCRbeta sequences were cross-referenced with sorted blood CD4 and CD8 repertoires so that the CD4 or CD8 identity of scalp clones could be inferred. In TCRdb, the immuneACCESS table is reduced to in-frame sequences with V and J assigned. These tables do not hold every clone; where another copy was compared, an unresolved V gene accounts for under half, and the others remain unexplained. V, J and clone size are those of that table, while D and trimming were read from the DNA. For this sample the table gives 35,000 or so clones, of which more than 50% were detected only once. The top ten clones comprise approximately 2% of the sample.

V is pared back by 0 bases and J by 4 bases, with 9 bases lying between the germline termini. CDR1 and CDR2 (SGHTA, FQGNSA) derive from the germline V gene. There are 14 amino acids in the CDR3, from cysteine to phenylalanine inclusive. The retained sequence is limited to the CDR3, 42 bases, with the frame set at the first base. Source material: CD4+ Tregs sorted from blood. This clonotype originated in a human donor with alopecia areata. The rearranged chain carries TRBV7-2 and TRBJ1-2; no D gene can be assigned with confidence. The CDR3 loop reads CASSLAGLIYGYTF. DNA sequence: TGTGCCAGCAGCTTAGCCGGGTTAATCTATGGCTACACCTTC.